The present TCR beta chain was sequenced within a study of STAT5B mutations in CD4+ large granular lymphocyte leukemia. Study-wide background: Among healthy donors, a particular HLA allele went with more CDR3 'QG' motifs.

V trimming: 6 bases; J trimming: 4 bases; junction bases outside the gene matches: 3. In germline, CDR1 is MNHNS, CDR2 SASEGT. The CDR3 totals 12 residues. Assay: immunoSEQ multiplex PCR; the TCRdb copy retains only in-frame clones and omits some. In the table there are 30,000 to 40,000 clones, 65% to 80% of which are singletons. This clonotype was obtained from a human donor in good health. The sample was CD4+ T cells from blood buffy coats. The genes are TRBV6-1 and TRBJ2-7; 7 bases are shared with TRBD1. The CDR3 nucleotides read TGTGCCAGCAGCAGACAGGGATACGAGCAGTACTTC. As protein: CASSRQGYEQYF.